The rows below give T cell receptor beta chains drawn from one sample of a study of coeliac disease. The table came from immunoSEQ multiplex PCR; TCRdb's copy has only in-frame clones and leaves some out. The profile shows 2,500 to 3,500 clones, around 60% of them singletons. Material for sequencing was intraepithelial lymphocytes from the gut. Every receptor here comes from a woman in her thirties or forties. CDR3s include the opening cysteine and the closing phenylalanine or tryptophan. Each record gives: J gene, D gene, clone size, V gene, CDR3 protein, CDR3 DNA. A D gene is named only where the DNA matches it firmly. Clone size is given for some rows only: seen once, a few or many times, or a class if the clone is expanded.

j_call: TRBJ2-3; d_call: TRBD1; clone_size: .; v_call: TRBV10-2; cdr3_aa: CASRDRAADTQYF; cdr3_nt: TGCGCCAGCAGGGACAGGGCAGCAGATACGCAGTATTTT
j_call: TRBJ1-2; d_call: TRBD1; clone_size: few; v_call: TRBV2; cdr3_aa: CASRGPDRGQEYGYTF; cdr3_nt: TGTGCCAGCAGAGGACCGGACAGGGGGCAGGAGTATGGCTACACCTTC
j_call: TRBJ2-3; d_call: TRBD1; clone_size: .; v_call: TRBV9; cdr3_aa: CASSARDRDTDTQYF; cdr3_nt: TGTGCCAGCAGCGCCCGGGACAGAGACACAGATACGCAGTATTTT
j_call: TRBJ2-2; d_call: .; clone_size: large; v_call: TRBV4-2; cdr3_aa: CASSQTVSGELFF; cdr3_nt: TGTGCCAGCAGCCAAACGGTTTCCGGGGAGCTGTTTTTT
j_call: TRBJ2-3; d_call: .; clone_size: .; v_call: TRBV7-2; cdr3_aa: CASSSTRGFTDTQYF; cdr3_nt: TGTGCCAGCAGCTCCACCCGGGGGTTCACAGATACGCAGTATTTT
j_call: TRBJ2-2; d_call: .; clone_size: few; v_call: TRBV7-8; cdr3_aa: CASSLGASGELFF; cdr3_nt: TGTGCCAGCAGCTTAGGGGCGTCCGGGGAGCTGTTTTTT
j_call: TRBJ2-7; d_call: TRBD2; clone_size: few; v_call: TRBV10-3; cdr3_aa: CAISGSSGANYEQYF; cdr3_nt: TGTGCCATCAGTGGATCTAGCGGGGCGAACTACGAGCAGTACTTC
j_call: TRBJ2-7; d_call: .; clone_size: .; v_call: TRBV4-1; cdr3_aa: CASSQAEGMYEQYF; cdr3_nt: TGCGCCAGCAGCCAAGCCGAGGGAATGTACGAGCAGTACTTC
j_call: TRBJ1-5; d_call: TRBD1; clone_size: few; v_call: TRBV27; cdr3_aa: CASRPGQGIFQPQHF; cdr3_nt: TGTGCCAGCAGGCCAGGACAGGGCATATTTCAGCCCCAGCATTTT
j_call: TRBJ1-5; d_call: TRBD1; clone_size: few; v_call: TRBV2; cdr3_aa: CASTGKGRGGGQPQHF; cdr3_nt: TGTGCCAGCACCGGAAAGGGACGAGGGGGCGGTCAGCCCCAGCATTTT
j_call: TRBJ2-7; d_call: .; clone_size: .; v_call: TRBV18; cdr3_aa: CASSPPNRDYEQYF; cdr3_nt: TGTGCCAGCTCACCACCGAACAGGGACTACGAGCAGTACTTC
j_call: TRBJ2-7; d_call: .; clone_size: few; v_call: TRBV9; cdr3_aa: CASSVVGSSYEQYF; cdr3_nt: TGTGCCAGCAGCGTAGTTGGCAGCTCCTACGAGCAGTACTTC
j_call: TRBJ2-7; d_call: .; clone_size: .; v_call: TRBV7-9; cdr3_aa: CASSSSVGYEQYF; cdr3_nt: TGTGCCAGCAGCTCATCAGTTGGCTACGAGCAGTACTTC
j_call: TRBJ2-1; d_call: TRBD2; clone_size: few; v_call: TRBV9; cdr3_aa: CASSLERGLGGTSEQFF; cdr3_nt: TGTGCCAGCAGCTTAGAACGGGGACTCGGGGGGACGAGTGAGCAGTTCTTC
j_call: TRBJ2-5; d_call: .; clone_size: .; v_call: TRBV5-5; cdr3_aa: CASSLAYTQETQYF; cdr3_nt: TGTGCCAGCAGCTTGGCCTATACGCAAGAGACCCAGTACTTC
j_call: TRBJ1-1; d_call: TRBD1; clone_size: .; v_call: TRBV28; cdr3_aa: CASSIPGGNTEAFF; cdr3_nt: TGTGCCAGCAGCATCCCAGGGGGCAACACTGAAGCTTTCTTT
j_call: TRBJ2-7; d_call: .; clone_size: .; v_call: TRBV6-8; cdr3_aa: CASSPWTVSYEQYF; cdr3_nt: TGTGCCAGCAGTCCCTGGACTGTCTCCTACGAGCAGTACTTC
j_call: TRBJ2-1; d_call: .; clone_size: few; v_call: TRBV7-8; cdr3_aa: CASSLAPSDNEQFF; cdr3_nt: TGTGCCAGCAGCTTAGCCCCTAGCGACAATGAGCAGTTCTTC
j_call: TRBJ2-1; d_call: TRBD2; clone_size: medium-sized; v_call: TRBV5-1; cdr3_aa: CASSFPSGWINEQFF; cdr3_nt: TGCGCCAGCAGCTTCCCTAGCGGGTGGATCAATGAGCAGTTCTTC
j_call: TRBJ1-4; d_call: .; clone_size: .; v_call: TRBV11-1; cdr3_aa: CASSPRPGGPNEKLFF; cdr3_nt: TGTGCCAGCAGCCCGAGGCCAGGAGGACCGAATGAAAAACTGTTTTTT
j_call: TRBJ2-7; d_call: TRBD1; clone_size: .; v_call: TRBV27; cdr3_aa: CASSLFPRTGSYEQYF; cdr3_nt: TGTGCCAGCAGTTTATTCCCTCGGACAGGGAGCTACGAGCAGTACTTC
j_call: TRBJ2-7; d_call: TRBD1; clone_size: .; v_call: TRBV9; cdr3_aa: CASSVVRTGHEQYF; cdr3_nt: TGTGCCAGCAGCGTAGTTAGGACAGGTCACGAGCAGTACTTC
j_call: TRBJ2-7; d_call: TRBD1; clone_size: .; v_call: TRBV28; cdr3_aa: CASMTGQSYEQYF; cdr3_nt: TGTGCCAGCATGACGGGACAGAGCTACGAGCAGTACTTC
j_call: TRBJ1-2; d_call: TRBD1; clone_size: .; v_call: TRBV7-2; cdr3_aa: CASSAGQGYGYTF; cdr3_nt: TGTGCCAGCAGCGCGGGACAGGGATATGGCTACACCTTC
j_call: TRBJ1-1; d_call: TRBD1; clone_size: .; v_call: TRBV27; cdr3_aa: CASREWDRVNTEAFF; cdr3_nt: TGTGCCAGCAGGGAGTGGGACAGGGTGAACACTGAAGCTTTCTTT
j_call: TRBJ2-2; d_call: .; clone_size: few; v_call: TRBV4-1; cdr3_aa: CASSQAQNRAGELFF; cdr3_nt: TGCGCCAGCAGCCAAGCTCAAAACAGGGCCGGGGAGCTGTTTTTT
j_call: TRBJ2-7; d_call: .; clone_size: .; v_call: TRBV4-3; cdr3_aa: CASSHGVGPYEQYF; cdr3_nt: TGCGCCAGCAGCCACGGGGTCGGCCCCTACGAGCAGTACTTC
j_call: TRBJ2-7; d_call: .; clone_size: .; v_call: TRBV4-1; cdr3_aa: CASSQNELGYEQYF; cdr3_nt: TGCGCCAGCAGCCAGAATGAGCTAGGCTACGAGCAGTACTTC
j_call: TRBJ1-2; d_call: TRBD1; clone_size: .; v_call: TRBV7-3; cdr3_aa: CASSPGQGHGYTF; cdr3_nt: TGTGCCAGCAGCCCGGGACAGGGTCATGGCTACACCTTC
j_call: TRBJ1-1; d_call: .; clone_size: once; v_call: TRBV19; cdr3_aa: CASTWGGNTEAFF; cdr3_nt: TGTGCCAGTACCTGGGGAGGGAACACTGAAGCTTTCTTT
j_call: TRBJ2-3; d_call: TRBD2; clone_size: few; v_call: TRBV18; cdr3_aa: CASSPTSGRPDTQYF; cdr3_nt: TGTGCCAGCTCACCGACTAGCGGGAGGCCAGATACGCAGTATTTT
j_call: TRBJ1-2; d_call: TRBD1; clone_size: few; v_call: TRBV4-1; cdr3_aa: CASSHMDRPKHYGYTF; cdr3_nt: TGCGCCAGCAGCCATATGGACAGGCCCAAACACTATGGCTACACCTTC
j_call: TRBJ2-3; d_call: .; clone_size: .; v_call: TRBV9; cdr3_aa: CASSGSAESTDTQYF; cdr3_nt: TGTGCCAGCAGCGGATCAGCGGAGAGCACAGATACGCAGTATTTT
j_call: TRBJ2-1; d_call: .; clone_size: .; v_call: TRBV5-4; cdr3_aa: CASSLIGGAYNEQFF; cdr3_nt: TGTGCCAGCAGCTTAATTGGGGGCGCCTACAATGAGCAGTTCTTC
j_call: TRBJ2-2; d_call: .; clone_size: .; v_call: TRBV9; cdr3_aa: CASSEGTLSNTGELFF; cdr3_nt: TGTGCCAGCAGCGAAGGGACACTGTCGAACACCGGGGAGCTGTTTTTT
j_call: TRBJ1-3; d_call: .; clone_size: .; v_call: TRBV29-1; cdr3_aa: CSVVAGAGNTIYF; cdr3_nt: TGCAGCGTTGTAGCTGGTGCCGGAAACACCATATATTTT
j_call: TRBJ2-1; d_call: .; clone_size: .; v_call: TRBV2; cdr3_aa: CASSEQGREFF; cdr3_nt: TGTGCCAGCAGTGAACAGGGCAGGGAGTTCTTC
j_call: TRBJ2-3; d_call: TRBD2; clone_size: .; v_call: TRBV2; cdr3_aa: CASSDLAGGLTDTQYF; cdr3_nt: TGTGCCAGCAGTGATCTTGCGGGAGGGCTCACAGATACGCAGTATTTT
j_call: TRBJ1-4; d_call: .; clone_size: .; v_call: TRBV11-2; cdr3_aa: CASSLGFEVVGEKLFF; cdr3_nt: TGTGCCAGCAGCTTAGGTTTTGAGGTAGTTGGTGAAAAACTGTTTTTT
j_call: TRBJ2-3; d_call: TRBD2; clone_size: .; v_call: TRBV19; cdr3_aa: CASSIDRRVLAGGSDTQYF; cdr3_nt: TGTGCCAGTAGTATAGATCGCCGAGTCCTAGCGGGAGGGTCAGATACGCAGTATTTT
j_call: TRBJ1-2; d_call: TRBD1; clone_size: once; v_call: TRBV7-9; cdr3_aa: CASRPTGQGDHTF; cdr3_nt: TGTGCCAGCAGGCCTACGGGACAGGGTGACCACACCTTC
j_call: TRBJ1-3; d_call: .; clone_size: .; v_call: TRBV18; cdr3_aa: CASTQGGGNTIYF; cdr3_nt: TGTGCCAGCACGCAGGGCGGAGGAAACACCATATATTTT
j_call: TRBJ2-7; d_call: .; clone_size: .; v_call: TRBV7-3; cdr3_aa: CASSLTGGYEQYF; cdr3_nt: TGTGCCAGCAGCTTAACAGGGGGCTACGAGCAGTACTTC
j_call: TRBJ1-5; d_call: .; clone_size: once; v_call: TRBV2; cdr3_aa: CASSVSSEPQHF; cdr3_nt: TGTGCCAGCAGTGTGTCTTCTGAGCCCCAGCATTTT
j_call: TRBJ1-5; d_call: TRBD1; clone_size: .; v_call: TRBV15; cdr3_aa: CATSREYFRDREFYSNQPQHF; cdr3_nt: TGTGCCACCAGCAGGGAATACTTCCGGGACAGGGAGTTTTATAGCAATCAGCCCCAGCATTTT
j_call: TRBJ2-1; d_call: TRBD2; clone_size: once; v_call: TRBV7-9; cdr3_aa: CASSLLAGVFSEQFF; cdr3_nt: TGTGCCAGCAGCCTGCTAGCGGGAGTTTTCTCTGAGCAGTTCTTC